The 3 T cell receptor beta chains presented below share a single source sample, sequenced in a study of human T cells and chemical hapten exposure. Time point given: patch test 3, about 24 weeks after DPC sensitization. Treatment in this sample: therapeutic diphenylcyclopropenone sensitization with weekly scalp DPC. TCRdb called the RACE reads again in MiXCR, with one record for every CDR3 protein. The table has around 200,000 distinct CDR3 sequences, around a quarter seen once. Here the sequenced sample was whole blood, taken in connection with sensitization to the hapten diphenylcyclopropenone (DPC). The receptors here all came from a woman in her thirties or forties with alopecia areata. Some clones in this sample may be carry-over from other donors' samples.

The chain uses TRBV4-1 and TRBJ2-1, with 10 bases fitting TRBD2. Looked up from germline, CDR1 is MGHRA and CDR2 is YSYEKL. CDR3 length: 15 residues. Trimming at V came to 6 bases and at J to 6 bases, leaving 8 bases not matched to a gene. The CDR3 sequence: CASSPTSGTLNEQFF. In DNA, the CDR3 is TGCGCCAGCAGTCCAACTAGCGGGACCCTCAATGAGCAGTTCTTC.

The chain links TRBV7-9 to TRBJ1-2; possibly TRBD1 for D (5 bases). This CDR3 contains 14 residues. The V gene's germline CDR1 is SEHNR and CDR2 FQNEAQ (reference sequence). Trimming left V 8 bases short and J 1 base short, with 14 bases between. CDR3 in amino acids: CASDATALNYGYTF. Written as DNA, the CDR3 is TGTGCCAGCGACGCGACAGCGCTTAACTATGGCTACACCTTC.

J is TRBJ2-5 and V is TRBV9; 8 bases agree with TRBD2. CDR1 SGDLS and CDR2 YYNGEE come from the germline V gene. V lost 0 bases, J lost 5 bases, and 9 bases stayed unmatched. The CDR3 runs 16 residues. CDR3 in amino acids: CASSVAAGGKEETQYF. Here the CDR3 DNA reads TGTGCCAGCAGCGTAGCTGCGGGGGGCAAGGAGGAGACCCAGTACTTC.